A selection of T cell receptor beta chains follows, all from one sample in a study of OX40 agonist ivuxolimab in advanced cancers. Some clones are missing from TCRdb's copy, which holds only in-frame ones; the method was immunoSEQ multiplex PCR. The sample lists some 42,000 clones; approximately 80% were seen once. This sample comprised CD4+ or CD8+ T cells sorted from blood, obtained in a trial of the OX40 agonist ivuxolimab. These receptors came from an adult with an advanced solid tumor such as melanoma, head and neck, liver or kidney cancer. The CDR3 runs from the conserved cysteine through the conserved F or W. Some rows mark clone size as missing; the rest say once, few, many or name a class of expanded clone.

>TRBV5-4|-
CASSSVDYGELFF
>TRBV27|-
CASSFQGNEQFF
>TRBV5-4|-
CASSLSSVTELDTQYF
>TRBV27|-
CASSLSAGHDYGYTF
>TRBV15|-
CATSRELAGGNNEQFF
>TRBV19|-
CASSIGKGSNQPQHF
>TRBV7-2|-
CASSPRIRGEAFF
>TRBV5-4|once
CASSPGLAGPYEQYF
>TRBV27|medium-sized
CASSGGTIAGELFF
>TRBV11-1|-
CASSFTAGYTGELFF
>TRBV15|-
CATSKLTGAVDTQYF
>TRBV25-1|-
CASSDTGGSYEQYF
>TRBV27|-
CASSSSNVDTEAFF
>TRBV5-6|-
CASNRLPPSGATYEQYF
>TRBV7-9|-
CASDQGANEKLFF
>TRBV20-1|few
CSASEAYEQYF
>TRBV30|few
CAWSASGTTDTQYF
>TRBV9|once
CASSPRDRGYNEQFF
>TRBV19|once
CASKGVGSYQPQHF
>TRBV7-9|once
CASSLEGSTDTQYF
>TRBV5-6|few
CASSLDTGLQETQYF
>TRBV27|-
CASNTQGVGNTGELFF
>TRBV28|-
CASRRYNEQFF
>TRBV19|-
CAIPSRDGGEQYF
>TRBV28|-
CASSLERLYQYEQYF
>TRBV9|-
CASSPSGRASYNEQFF
>TRBV12-5|-
CASGLVGGRGEEQFF
>TRBV27|-
CASSAGLAGSQETQYF
>TRBV5-1|-
CASSSGQNNEKLFF
>TRBV7-2|-
CASSLEQISEAFF